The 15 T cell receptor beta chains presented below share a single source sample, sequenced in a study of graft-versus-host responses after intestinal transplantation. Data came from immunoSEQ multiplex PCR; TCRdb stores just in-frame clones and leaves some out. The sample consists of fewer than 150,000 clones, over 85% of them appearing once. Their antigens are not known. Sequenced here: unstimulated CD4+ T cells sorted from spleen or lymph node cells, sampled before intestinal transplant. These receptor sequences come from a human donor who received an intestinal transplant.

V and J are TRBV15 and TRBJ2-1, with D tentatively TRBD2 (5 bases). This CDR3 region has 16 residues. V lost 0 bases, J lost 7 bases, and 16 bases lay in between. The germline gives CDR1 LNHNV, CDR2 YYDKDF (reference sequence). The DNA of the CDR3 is TGTGCCACCAGCAGAGATCGACCGGGATGGGATAATGAGCAGTTCTTC. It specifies CATSRDRPGWDNEQFF.

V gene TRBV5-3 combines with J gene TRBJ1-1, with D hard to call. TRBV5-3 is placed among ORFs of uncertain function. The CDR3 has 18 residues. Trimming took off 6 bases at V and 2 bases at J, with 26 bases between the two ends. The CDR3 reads CARTPPTRASLCNTEAFF. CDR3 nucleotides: TGTGCCAGAACCCCCCCCACCCGAGCCTCTTTATGTAACACTGAAGCTTTCTTT.

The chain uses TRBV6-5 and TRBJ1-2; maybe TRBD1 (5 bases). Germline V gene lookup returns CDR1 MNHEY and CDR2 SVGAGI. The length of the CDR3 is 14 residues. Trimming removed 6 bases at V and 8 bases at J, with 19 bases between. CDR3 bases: TGTGCCAGCAGGTTTCGAGAGGGGCCTGTCGGCTACACCTTC. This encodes CASRFREGPVGYTF.

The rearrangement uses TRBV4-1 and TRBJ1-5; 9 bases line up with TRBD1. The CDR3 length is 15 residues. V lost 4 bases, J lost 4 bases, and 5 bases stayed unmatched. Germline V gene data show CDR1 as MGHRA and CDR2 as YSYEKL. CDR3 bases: TGCGCCAGCAGCCTACAACAGGGGGCAAATCAGCCCCAGCATTTT. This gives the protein CASSLQQGANQPQHF.

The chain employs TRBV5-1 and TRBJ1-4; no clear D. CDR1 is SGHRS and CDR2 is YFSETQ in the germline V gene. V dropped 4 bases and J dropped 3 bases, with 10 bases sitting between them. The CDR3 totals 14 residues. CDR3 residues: CASSPRQPNEKLFF. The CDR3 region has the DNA TGCGCCAGCAGCCCCCGGCAGCCTAATGAAAAACTGTTTTTT.

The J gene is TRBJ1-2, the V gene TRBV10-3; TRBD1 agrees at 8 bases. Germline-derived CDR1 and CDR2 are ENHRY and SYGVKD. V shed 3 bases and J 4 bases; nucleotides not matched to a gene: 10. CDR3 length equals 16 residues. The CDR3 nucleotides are TGTGCCATCAGTGACAACGGCGGACAGGGTGGCTATGGCTACACCTTC. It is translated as CAISDNGGQGGYGYTF.

The CDR3 coding sequence is TGTGCCGCGACCGCAAGAACCGGGGAGCTGTTTTTT. Translated, it gives CAATARTGELFF. The V and J genes are TRBV21-1 and TRBJ2-2. TRBV21-1 corresponds to a pseudogene. The CDR3 spans 12 residues.

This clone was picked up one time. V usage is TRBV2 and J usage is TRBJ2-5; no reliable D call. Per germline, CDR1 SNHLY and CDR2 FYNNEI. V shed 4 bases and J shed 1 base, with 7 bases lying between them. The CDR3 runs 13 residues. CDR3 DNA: TGTGCCAGCAGTGTTCGGGTCCAAGAGACCCAGTACTTC. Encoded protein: CASSVRVQETQYF. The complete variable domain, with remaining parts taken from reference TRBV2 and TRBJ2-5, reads EPEVTQTPSHQVTQMGQEVILRCVPISNHLYFYWYRQILGQKVEFLVSFYNNEISEKSEIFDDQFSVERPDGSNFTLKIRSTKLEDSAMYFCASSVRVQETQYFGPGTRLLVL.

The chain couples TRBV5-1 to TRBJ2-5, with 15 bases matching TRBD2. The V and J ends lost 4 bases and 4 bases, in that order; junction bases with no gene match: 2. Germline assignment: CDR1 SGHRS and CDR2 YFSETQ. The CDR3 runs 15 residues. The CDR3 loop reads CASSGGLAGGETQYF. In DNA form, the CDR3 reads TGCGCCAGCAGCGGGGGACTAGCGGGGGGAGAGACCCAGTACTTC.

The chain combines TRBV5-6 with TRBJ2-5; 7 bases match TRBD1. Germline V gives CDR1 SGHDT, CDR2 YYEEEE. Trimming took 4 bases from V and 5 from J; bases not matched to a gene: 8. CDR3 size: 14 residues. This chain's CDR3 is CASSPQDRTETQYF. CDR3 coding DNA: TGTGCCAGCAGCCCCCAGGACAGGACGGAGACCCAGTACTTC.

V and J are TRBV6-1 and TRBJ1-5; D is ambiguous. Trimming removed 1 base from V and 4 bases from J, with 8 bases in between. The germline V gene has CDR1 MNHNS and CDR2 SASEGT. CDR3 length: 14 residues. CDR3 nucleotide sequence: TGTGCCAGCAGTGAAGGGCAGCCAAATCAGCCCCAGCATTTT. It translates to CASSEGQPNQPQHF.

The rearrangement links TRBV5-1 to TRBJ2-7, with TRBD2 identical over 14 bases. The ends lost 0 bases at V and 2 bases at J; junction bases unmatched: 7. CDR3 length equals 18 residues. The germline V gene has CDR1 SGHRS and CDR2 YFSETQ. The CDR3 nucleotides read TGCGCCAGCAGCTTGGCGGGGGGGACTAGCGGGGGCCCCTACGAGCAGTACTTC. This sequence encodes CASSLAGGTSGGPYEQYF.

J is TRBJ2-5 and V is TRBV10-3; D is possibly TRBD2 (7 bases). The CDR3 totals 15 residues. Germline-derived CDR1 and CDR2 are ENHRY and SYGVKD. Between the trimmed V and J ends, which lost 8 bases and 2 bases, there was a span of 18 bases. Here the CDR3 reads CAIATGGGLQETQYF. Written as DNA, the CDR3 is TGTGCCATCGCGACTGGCGGGGGCCTTCAAGAGACCCAGTACTTC.

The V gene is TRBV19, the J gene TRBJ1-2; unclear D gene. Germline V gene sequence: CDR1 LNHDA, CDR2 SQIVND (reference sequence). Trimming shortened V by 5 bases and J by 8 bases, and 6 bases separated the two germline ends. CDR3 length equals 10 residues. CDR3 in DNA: TGTGCCAGTAGTGGAATCGGCTACACCTTC. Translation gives CASSGIGYTF.

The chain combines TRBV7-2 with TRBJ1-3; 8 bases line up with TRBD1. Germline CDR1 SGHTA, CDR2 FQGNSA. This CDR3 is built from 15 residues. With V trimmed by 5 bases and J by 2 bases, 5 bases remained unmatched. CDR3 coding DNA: TGTGCCAGCAGCCGATCGACAGGGGCTGGAAACACCATATATTTT. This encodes CASSRSTGAGNTIYF.